This T cell receptor beta chain was captured by sequencing in a study of T cell repertoires in aging, cancer and after chemotherapy. Background on the study: Clear clonal overlap appeared across healthy donor samples taken over several months to years. Study-wide results and limits: In cancer patients, declining TCR diversity with age involved lost richness and lost evenness. Rebound thymic output was suggested by rising median generation probability during chemotherapy in each cancer cohort. Compared with age-matched healthy donors, untreated hematological or solid cancer patients showed higher blood TCR clonality.

TCR beta rearrangements were amplified from peripheral blood genomic DNA. With respect to this clonotype: Its antigen is as yet unknown.

TRB rearrangements spanning V, D and J were amplified using mixed TRB-A/B primers. One entry per CDR3 protein, called by TCRdb with MiXCR from the multiplex PCR reads. The sample consists of approximately 11,000 distinct CDR3 sequences, roughly 45% of them appearing once. V was clipped by 6 bases and J by 5 bases, with 11 bases between them. Germline values: CDR1 SGHTA, CDR2 FQGNSA. The CDR3 totals 12 residues. The sequenced sample consisted of blood. This receptor was taken from a human donor in good health. The chain couples TRBV7-2 to TRBJ2-7, with D possibly TRBD1 on 6 matching bases. The DNA for the CDR3 is TGTGCCAGCAGACAGGGTACCGACGAGCAGTACTTC. It translates to CASRQGTDEQYF.